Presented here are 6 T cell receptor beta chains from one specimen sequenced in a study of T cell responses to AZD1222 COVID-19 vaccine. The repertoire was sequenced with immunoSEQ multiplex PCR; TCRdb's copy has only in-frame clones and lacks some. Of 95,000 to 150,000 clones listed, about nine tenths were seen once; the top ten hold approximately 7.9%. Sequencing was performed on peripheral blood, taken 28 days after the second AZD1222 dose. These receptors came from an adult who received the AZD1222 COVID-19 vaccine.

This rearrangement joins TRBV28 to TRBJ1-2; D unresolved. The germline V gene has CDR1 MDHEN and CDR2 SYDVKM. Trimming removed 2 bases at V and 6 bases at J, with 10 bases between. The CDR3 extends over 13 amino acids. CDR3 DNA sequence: TGTGCCAGCAGTTTAACGGGCGCTGATGGCTACACCTTC. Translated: CASSLTGADGYTF.

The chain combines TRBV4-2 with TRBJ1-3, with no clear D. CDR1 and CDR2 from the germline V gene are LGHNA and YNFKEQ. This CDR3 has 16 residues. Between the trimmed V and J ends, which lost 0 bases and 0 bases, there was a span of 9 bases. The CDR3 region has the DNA TGTGCCAGCAGCCAAGAGAAAGCTTACTCTGGAAACACCATATATTTT. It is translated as CASSQEKAYSGNTIYF.

CDR3 loop: CASSFGVGQPQHF. In DNA form, the CDR3 reads TGTGCCAGCAGCTTTGGGGTCGGTCAGCCCCAGCATTTT. The chain has TRBV5-8 and TRBJ1-5; no clear D gene. In germline, CDR1 is SGHTS, CDR2 YDEGEE. V was pared by 2 bases and J by 6 bases, with 9 bases between. The CDR3 runs to 13 residues.

The DNA for the CDR3 is TGTGCCAGCAGCGTTAGCGGGGGCTTCGGTGAGCAGTTCTTC. Translation: CASSVSGGFGEQFF. V and J are TRBV9 and TRBJ2-1; the match to TRBD2 covers 9 bases. Per germline, CDR1 SGDLS and CDR2 YYNGEE. The CDR3 sequence is 14 residues long. V lost 2 bases and J lost 9; bases outside the gene matches: 6.

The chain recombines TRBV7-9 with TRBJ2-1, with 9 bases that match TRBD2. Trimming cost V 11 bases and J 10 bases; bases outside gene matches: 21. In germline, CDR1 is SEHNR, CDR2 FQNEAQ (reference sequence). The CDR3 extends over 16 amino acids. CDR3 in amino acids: CASCPGTCGGAREQFF. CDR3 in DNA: TGTGCCTCCTGTCCGGGGACGTGCGGGGGGGCTCGGGAGCAGTTCTTC.

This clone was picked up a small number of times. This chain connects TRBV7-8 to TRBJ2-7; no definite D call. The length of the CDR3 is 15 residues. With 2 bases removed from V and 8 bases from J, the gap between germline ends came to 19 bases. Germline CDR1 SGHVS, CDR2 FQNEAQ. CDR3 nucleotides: TGTGCCAGCAGCTTATTCCGCGGACCACAAAACAAGCAGTACTTC. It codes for CASSLFRGPQNKQYF.